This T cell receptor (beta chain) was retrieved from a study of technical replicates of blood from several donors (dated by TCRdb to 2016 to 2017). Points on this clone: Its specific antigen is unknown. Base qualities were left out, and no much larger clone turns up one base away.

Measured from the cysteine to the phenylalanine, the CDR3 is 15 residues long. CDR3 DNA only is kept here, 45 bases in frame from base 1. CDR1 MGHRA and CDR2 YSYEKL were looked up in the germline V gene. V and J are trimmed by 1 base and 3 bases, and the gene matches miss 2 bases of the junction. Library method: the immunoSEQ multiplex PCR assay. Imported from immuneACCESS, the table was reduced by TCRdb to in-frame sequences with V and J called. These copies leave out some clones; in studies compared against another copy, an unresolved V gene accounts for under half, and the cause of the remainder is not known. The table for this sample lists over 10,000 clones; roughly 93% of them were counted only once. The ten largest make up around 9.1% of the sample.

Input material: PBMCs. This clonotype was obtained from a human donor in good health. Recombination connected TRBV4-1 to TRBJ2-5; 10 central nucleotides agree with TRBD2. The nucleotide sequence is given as TGCGCCAGCAGCCAAGGGCTAGCGGGAGAAGAGACCCAGTACTTC. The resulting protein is CASSQGLAGEETQYF.